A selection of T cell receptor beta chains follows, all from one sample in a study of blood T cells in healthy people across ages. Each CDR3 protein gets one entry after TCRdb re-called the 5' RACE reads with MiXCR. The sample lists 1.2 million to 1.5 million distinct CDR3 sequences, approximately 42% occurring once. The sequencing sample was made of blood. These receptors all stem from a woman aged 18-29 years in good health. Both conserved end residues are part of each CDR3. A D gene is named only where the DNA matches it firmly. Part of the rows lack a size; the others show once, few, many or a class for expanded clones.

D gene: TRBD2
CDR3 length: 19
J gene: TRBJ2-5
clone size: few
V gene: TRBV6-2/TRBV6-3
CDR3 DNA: TGTGCCAGCAGTTACCCCTCAGAGCGGGGGGAACTAAGCCAAGAGACCCAGTACTTC
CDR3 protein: CASSYPSERGELSQETQYF

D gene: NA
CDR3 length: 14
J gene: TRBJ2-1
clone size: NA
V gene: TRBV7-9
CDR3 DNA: TGTGCCAGCAGCCCAGGGCAACCAGGGACAAAGCCGTTCTTC
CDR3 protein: CASSPGQPGTKPFF

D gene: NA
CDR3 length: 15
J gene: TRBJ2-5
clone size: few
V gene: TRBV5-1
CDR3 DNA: TGCGCCAGCAGCTTGGCTTCCGGGAATGCGGAGACCCAGTACTTC
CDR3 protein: CASSLASGNAETQYF

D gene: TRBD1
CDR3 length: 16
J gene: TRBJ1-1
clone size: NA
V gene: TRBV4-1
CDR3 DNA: TGCGCCAGCAGCCAAGGAAGGGGGCGAAAGAACACTGAAGCTTTCTTT
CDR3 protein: CASSQGRGRKNTEAFF

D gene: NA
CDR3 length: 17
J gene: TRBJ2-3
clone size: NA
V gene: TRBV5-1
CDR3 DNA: TGCGCCAGCAGCTTGGAAGCAGGGTGGTATGGCACAGATACGCAGTATTTT
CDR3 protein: CASSLEAGWYGTDTQYF

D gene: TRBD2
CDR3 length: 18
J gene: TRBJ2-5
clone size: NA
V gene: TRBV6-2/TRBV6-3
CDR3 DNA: TGTGCCAGCACCGCGGGGACTAGCGGGAGAATGTACCAAGAGACCCAGTACTTC
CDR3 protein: CASTAGTSGRMYQETQYF

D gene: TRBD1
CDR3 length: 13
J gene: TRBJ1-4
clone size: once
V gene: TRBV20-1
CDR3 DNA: TGCAGTGCTGCAGGGGGTTCTGATGAAAAACTGTTTTTT
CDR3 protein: CSAAGGSDEKLFF

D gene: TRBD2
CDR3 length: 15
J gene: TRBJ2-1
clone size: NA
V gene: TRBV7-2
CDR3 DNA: TGTGCCAGCAGCTTAGAGGTGGGCGGGAGCGGTGAGCAGTTCTTC
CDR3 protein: CASSLEVGGSGEQFF

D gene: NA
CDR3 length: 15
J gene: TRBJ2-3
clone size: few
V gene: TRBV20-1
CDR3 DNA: TGCAGTGCCCCAGAGGGGGAGCGGGTCACAGATACGCAGTATTTT
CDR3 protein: CSAPEGERVTDTQYF

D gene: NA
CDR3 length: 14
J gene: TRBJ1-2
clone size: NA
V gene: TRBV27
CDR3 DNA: TGTGCCAGCCCCAATCGGAGCAGGCCCTATGGCTACACCTTC
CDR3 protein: CASPNRSRPYGYTF

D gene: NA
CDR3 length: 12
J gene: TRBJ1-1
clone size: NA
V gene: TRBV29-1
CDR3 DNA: TGCAGCGTCGGTGGGATTAACACTGAAGCTTTCTTT
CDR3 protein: CSVGGINTEAFF

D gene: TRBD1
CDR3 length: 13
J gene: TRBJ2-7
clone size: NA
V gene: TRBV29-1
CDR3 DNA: TGCAGCGGGGACAGGGGACGTCTCTACGAGCAGTACTTC
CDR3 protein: CSGDRGRLYEQYF